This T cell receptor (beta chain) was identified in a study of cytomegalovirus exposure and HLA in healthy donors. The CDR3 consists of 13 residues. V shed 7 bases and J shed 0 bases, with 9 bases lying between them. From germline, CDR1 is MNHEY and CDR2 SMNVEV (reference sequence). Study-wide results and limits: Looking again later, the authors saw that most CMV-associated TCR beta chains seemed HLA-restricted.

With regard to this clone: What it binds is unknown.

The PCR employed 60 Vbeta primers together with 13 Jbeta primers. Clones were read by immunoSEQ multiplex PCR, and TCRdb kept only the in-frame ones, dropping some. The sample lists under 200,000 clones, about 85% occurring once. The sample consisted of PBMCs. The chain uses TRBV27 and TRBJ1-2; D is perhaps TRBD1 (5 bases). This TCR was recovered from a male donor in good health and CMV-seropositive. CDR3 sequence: CASKTEANYGYTF. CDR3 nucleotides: TGTGCCAGCAAGACAGAAGCTAACTATGGCTACACCTTC.